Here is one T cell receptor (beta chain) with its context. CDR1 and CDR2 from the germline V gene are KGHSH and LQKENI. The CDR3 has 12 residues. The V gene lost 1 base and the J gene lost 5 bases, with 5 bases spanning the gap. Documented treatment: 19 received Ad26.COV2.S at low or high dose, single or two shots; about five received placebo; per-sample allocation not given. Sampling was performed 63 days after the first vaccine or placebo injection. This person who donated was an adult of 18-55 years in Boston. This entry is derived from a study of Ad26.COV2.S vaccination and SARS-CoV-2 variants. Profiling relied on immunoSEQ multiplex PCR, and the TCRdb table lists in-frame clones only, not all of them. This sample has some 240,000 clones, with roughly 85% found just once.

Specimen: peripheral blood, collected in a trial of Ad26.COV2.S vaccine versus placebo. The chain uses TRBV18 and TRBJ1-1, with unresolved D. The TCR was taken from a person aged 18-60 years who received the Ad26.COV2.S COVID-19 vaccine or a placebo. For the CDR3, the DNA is TGTGCCAGCTCACCACAGGGAACTGAAGCTTTCTTT. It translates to CASSPQGTEAFF.